The 7 T cell receptor beta chains below all came from one sample that was sequenced in a study of CD8+CD57+ T cells in acquired aplastic anemia (dated by TCRdb to 2016 to 2018). TCRdb shows the sequencer as Illumina HiSeq 2000. TCR beta VDJ combination and CDR3 sequence profiling used genomic DNA as the template. The raw public reads went through TCRdb reprocessing: fastp at Q25, MiXCR clone calling, in-frame beta chains kept. Rows are combined by CDR3 protein, so each entry shows the most common genes and DNA. Counted in this sample were 120,000 or so distinct CDR3 sequences; approximately 61% of them appeared once. The top ten constitute about 29% of the sample. Patients chosen for sequencing had shown expansion of CD8+CD57+ cells by flow cytometry. The sequencing input was sorted CD4+, CD8+, or CD8+CD57+ T cells (not recorded which) from PBMCs. Source of these receptors: a human donor with aplastic anemia.

This rearrangement joins TRBV2 to TRBJ2-1, with 7 positions matching TRBD2. CDR3 length: 15 amino acids. V lost 5 bases and J lost 6; bases outside the gene matches: 10. The germline CDR1 and CDR2 sequences are SNHLY and FYNNEI. CDR3 sequence: CASSRLKGLFNEQFF. The CDR3 DNA reads TGTGCCAGCAGTCGACTCAAGGGACTATTCAATGAGCAGTTCTTC.

This clonotype was observed many times. One end of the junction fails to match germline, which may point to a read error. This sequence joins TRBV19 and TRBJ2-7, with 9 bases that match TRBD1. The CDR3 is 14 amino acids. Germline values: CDR1 LNHDA, CDR2 SQIVND (reference sequence). CDR3 in amino acids: CASSRPGQGEPPDF. The CDR3 DNA follows: TGTGCCAGTAGTAGACCGGGACAGGGAGAACCTCCGGACTTC.

Many counts were recorded for this clonotype. V and J are TRBV12-3 or TRBV12-4 and TRBJ1-3; possible D gene TRBD1, 6 bases. V lost 5 bases, J lost 4 bases, and 9 bases lay in between. The CDR3 spans 13 residues. The chain's CDR3 is CASSGQRGNTIYF. CDR3 nucleotide sequence: TGTGCCAGCAGTGGACAGCGCGGAAACACCATATATTTT.

This clonotype was counted only a few times. The chain recombines TRBV7-3 with TRBJ2-1; D may match TRBD1 or TRBD2 (5 bases each). V was pared by 3 bases and J by 6 bases, with 9 bases between. In germline, CDR1 is SGHTA, CDR2 FQGTGA. The length of the CDR3 is 13 residues. The CDR3 DNA reads as TGTGCCAGCAGCTTGGGGACCGCCAATGAGCAGTTCTTC. It yields the protein CASSLGTANEQFF.

In its sample, this clonotype was seen many times. J is TRBJ1-2 and V is TRBV7-6; the D gene is possibly TRBD1 (5 bases). The germline gives CDR1 SGHVS, CDR2 FNYEAQ. The CDR3 runs to 13 residues. Trimming stripped 1 base from V and 6 bases from J, with 9 bases between. In nucleotides, the CDR3 is TGTGCCAGCAGCTTAGACAGGAGGGATGGCTACACCTTC. Its translation: CASSLDRRDGYTF.

This clonotype was counted many times. The gene calls are TRBV6-5 and TRBJ2-5; D possibly corresponds to TRBD1 (6 bases). This CDR3 is built from 12 residues. Trimming took 6 bases from V and 5 from J, leaving 10 bases between them. The germline V gene encodes CDR1 MNHEY and CDR2 SVGAGI. CDR3 amino acids: CASRGAGETQYF. CDR3 nucleotides: TGTGCCAGCAGGGGGGCAGGGGAGACCCAGTACTTC.

This clonotype has only a few counts. The junction departs from germline at one end; a sequencing error may be responsible. The chain combines TRBV27 with TRBJ1-2, with a tentative D call TRBD1 (5 bases). Germline CDR1 reads MNHEY; CDR2 reads SMNVEV (reference sequence). CDR3 length: 15 residues. The DNA of the CDR3 is TGTGCCAGCAGTCCCAGACAAGGGACTAACTATGGCTGCACCTTC. It specifies CASSPRQGTNYGCTF.